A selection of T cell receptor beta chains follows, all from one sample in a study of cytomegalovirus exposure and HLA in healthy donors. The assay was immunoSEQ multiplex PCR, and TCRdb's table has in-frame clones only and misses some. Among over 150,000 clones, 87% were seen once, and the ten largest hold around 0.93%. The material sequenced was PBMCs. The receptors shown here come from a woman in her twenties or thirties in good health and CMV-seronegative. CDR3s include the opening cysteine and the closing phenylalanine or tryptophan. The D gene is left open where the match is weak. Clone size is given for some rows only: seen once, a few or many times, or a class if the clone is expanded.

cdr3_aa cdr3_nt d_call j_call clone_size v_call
CASRQGYGLGETQYF TGTGCCAGTAGGCAGGGATACGGATTAGGGGAGACCCAGTACTTC NA TRBJ2-5 NA TRBV19
CASSRQGPYEQYF TGTGCCAGCAGCCGACAGGGCCCCTACGAGCAGTACTTC TRBD1 TRBJ2-7 NA TRBV6-6
CASSPVDRGRPEHRLNYGYTF TGTGCCAGCAGTCCCGTCGACAGGGGGCGACCGGAGCACCGTTTGAACTATGGCTACACCTTC TRBD1 TRBJ1-2 NA TRBV28
CARRETTNEKLFF TGTGCCAGGAGGGAAACAACTAATGAAAAACTGTTTTTT NA TRBJ1-4 NA TRBV6-4
CASTRTGLYGYTF TGTGCCAGCACCCGGACAGGGCTTTATGGCTACACCTTC TRBD1 TRBJ1-2 NA TRBV6-1
CASSLGGGPYEQYF TGTGCCAGCAGCTTGGGAGGGGGACCCTACGAGCAGTACTTC NA TRBJ2-7 once TRBV5-6
CSVGRAGSEQFF TGCAGCGTTGGGCGAGCGGGATCGGAGCAGTTCTTC TRBD2 TRBJ2-1 NA TRBV29-1
CASSPRTASGYTF TGTGCCAGCTCACCGAGGACTGCCTCTGGCTACACCTTC NA TRBJ1-2 few TRBV18
CASSPWTASGNTIYF TGTGCCAGCAGCCCTTGGACAGCCTCTGGAAACACCATATATTTT NA TRBJ1-3 NA TRBV7-2
CASSHAGVGKPQHF TGCGCCAGCAGTCATGCAGGGGTGGGAAAGCCCCAGCATTTT NA TRBJ1-5 NA TRBV23-1
CASSPGGSSYEQYF TGTGCCAGCAGCCCGGGGGGGAGCTCCTACGAGCAGTACTTC TRBD2 TRBJ2-7 once TRBV7-2
CASSEPQGEKLFF TGCGCCAGCAGCGAACCACAGGGAGAGAAACTGTTTTTT NA TRBJ1-4 few TRBV5-1
CASSPGQTYEQYF TGTGCCAGCAGCCCGGGACAGACCTACGAGCAGTACTTC TRBD1 TRBJ2-7 NA TRBV9
CASSFLSGRQGSTGELFF TGTGCCAGCAGTTTTCTTAGTGGGCGACAGGGGAGTACCGGGGAGCTGTTTTTT TRBD1 TRBJ2-2 NA TRBV27
CASSNGQGREETQYF TGCGCCAGCAGCAACGGACAGGGTAGGGAGGAGACCCAGTACTTC TRBD1 TRBJ2-5 NA TRBV10-1
CASSLGQGFSPLHF TGTGCCAGCAGCTTAGGACAGGGGTTTTCACCCCTCCACTTT TRBD1 TRBJ1-6 NA TRBV7-9
CASSQAANTGGGFADTQYF TGCGCCAGCAGCCAAGCGGCTAATACGGGGGGGGGTTTCGCAGATACGCAGTATTTT TRBD2 TRBJ2-3 NA TRBV4-3
CASSLASGLGTEAFF TGTGCCAGCAGCTTGGCATCCGGTCTCGGCACTGAAGCTTTCTTT NA TRBJ1-1 few TRBV5-4
CASSLTSGGAFSTDTQYF TGTGCCAGCTCCCTCACTAGCGGGGGTGCTTTTAGCACAGATACGCAGTATTTT TRBD2 TRBJ2-3 NA TRBV18
CASRRMTGYGYTF TGTGCCAGCAGACGGATGACGGGCTATGGCTACACCTTC NA TRBJ1-2 once TRBV7-9
CASSPGQRGDTQYF TGTGCCAGCTCACCGGGTCAGAGAGGTGATACGCAGTATTTT NA TRBJ2-3 NA TRBV18
CASSSLSGNYEQYF TGTGCCAGCAGCAGCCTTAGCGGGAACTACGAGCAGTACTTC TRBD2 TRBJ2-7 NA TRBV5-4
CASSLVSKNTEAFF TGCGCCAGCAGCTTGGTGTCCAAGAACACTGAAGCTTTCTTT NA TRBJ1-1 NA TRBV5-1
CSVEPPGTSGRKTQYF TGCAGCGTTGAGCCCCCAGGGACTAGCGGGAGAAAGACCCAGTACTTC TRBD2 TRBJ2-5 NA TRBV29-1
CASSGSGNKNIQYF TGCGCCAGCAGTGGTAGCGGGAATAAAAACATTCAGTACTTC TRBD2 TRBJ2-4 NA TRBV10-1
CASRSWRASGGELFF TGTGCCAGCAGATCATGGAGGGCCTCAGGCGGGGAGCTGTTTTTT NA TRBJ2-2 NA TRBV28
CASSWTAPNPGNTIYF TGTGCCAGTAGTTGGACAGCTCCGAACCCTGGAAACACCATATATTTT NA TRBJ1-3 NA TRBV19
CASSVGTGGGTGELFF TGTGCCAGCAGCGTGGGGACAGGGGGAGGGACCGGGGAGCTGTTTTTT TRBD1 TRBJ2-2 few TRBV9
CASSFISTGTEAFF TGTGCCAGCAGTTTTATCTCAACGGGAACTGAAGCTTTCTTT NA TRBJ1-1 NA TRBV28
CASSLDRVNEKLFF TGCGCCAGCAGCTTGGACAGGGTTAATGAAAAACTGTTTTTT NA TRBJ1-4 NA TRBV5-1
CATSKLADQETQYF TGTGCCACCAGCAAACTAGCAGATCAAGAGACCCAGTACTTC NA TRBJ2-5 NA TRBV15
CASSPQGIKTGELFF TGTGCCAGCAGCCCTCAGGGGATTAAGACCGGGGAGCTGTTTTTT NA TRBJ2-2 NA TRBV14
CASSSAGTGNYGYTF TGTGCCAGCAGTTCAGCCGGGACAGGGAACTATGGCTACACCTTC TRBD1 TRBJ1-2 once TRBV6-5
CAIRGQENTEAFF TGTGCCATCAGGGGACAGGAGAACACTGAAGCTTTCTTT TRBD1 TRBJ1-1 NA TRBV10-3
CASSSRQGMVDEQFF TGTGCCAGCAGCTCCCGACAGGGGATGGTAGATGAGCAGTTCTTC TRBD1 TRBJ2-1 once TRBV7-3
CASSLQGGTEAFF TGTGCCAGCAGCCTCCAGGGTGGAACTGAAGCTTTCTTT NA TRBJ1-1 NA TRBV7-2
CASSEVSDSREQYF TGTGCCAGCAGTGAAGTCTCTGACAGCCGGGAGCAGTACTTC NA TRBJ2-7 NA TRBV2
CASGSGVSGNTIYF TGTGCCAGCGGCTCCGGGGTGTCTGGAAACACCATATATTTT NA TRBJ1-3 once TRBV19
CAISDRGETQYF TGTGCCATCAGCGACAGGGGGGAGACCCAGTACTTC TRBD1 TRBJ2-5 NA TRBV10-3
CASSDPGTGDEEAFF TGCGCCAGCAGTGACCCCGGGACAGGGGACGAAGAAGCTTTCTTT TRBD1 TRBJ1-1 NA TRBV10-1
CAPGDWGQGSNQPQHF TGTGCCCCAGGGGACTGGGGACAGGGTAGCAATCAGCCCCAGCATTTT TRBD1 TRBJ1-5 few TRBV10-3
CASSQSSPQETQYF TGTGCCAGCAGCCAATCAAGCCCCCAAGAGACCCAGTACTTC NA TRBJ2-5 NA TRBV16